This TCR beta chain was identified in a study of naive and memory T cell subsets (dated by TCRdb to the late 2010s). With respect to the entire study: In the figure summarizing the skin biopsy and whole blood samples, approximately 10 blood donors, 7 tuberculin skin test biopsies and 3 saline control biopsies were reported. PCR2 was typically performed as a SYBR Green qPCR that was stopped at a set threshold, although end-point PCR (about 6 cycles) could be used instead for low-input samples.

CDR1 SNHLY and CDR2 FYNNEI are derived from the germline V gene. The CDR3 contains 14 residues, cysteine and phenylalanine counted. The CDR3 DNA has 42 bases and is translated from base 1. V and J are truncated by 3 bases and 12 bases respectively, leaving an intervening sequence of 21 bases. The study described a robust, sensitive protocol for amplifying, sequencing and analyzing TCRs, using 3' ligation of a UMI-containing oligonucleotide to TCR cDNA. Whole blood analysis involved drawing over 2 ml of peripheral blood from adult healthy volunteers into Tempus tubes and then extracting RNA following the manufacturer's instructions. Total RNA, without cell sorting, was DNase treated with RQ1 DNase before reverse transcription, targeting roughly 1 to 1,100 ng input. To check how robust the pipeline was in samples where T cells make up a minority population, libraries were built from skin biopsies and whole blood.

Library prep was done by 5' RACE. The ligated cDNA was amplified by four rounds of PCR, in which nested alpha and beta constant region primers were used together with the SP2 primer. For the blood and skin samples, reverse transcription of TCR RNA was done with SuperScript IV along with alpha and beta constant region primers. An oligonucleotide carrying the Illumina SP2 primer and a UMI was ligated to the 3' end of the cDNA by means of T4 RNA ligase 1. The 12-nucleotide UMI was composed of two random hexamers separated by an eight-base spacer, which was included to prevent hairpin formation. From the second PCR onward, TCR alpha and beta chain libraries were processed separately and dual indexed for multiplexing. After pooling, the indexed libraries were analyzed by capillary electrophoresis and sequenced on either an Illumina MiSeq or NextSeq. PhiX DNA at about 5-7% was spiked into libraries to increase base diversity and improve cluster recognition. Concerning the study's data processing: UMIs were extracted from read 2 by Demultiplexor and combined with the TCR sequence from read 1, and reads were split according to sample indices. Decombinator identified V and J genes and V-J junctions and gave each TCR a five-part identifier that included V and J deletions. Collapsinator used UMIs to correct sequencing errors and PCR amplification heterogeneity, yielding UMI-based abundance per TCR. Identifiers were converted to nucleotide sequence by CDR3Translator and translated to amino acids, and CDR3 regions were extracted on the basis of terminal motifs. Error-corrected alpha and beta TCR counts from blood and skin were compared after normalization to input RNA amount. TCRdb reanalyzed the raw reads on its own, using fastp at Q25 for trimming and MiXCR for clone calling, and kept in-frame beta chains. Every CDR3 protein is listed once, alongside the most common genes and DNA of its rows. Clone size and V and J calls follow TCRdb, not the original study. For this sample there are more than 45,000 distinct CDR3 sequences; approximately 7.2% appear just once. The ten largest account for 8% to 10% of the sample.

This clonotype was seen only a few times. Its target antigen remains unknown. The input lacks base qualities; no much larger clone sits a single base away. Study-wide conclusions, independent of this receptor: The potential sensitivity of the RNA-based method to TCR transcript changes with T cell activation and differentiation was acknowledged.

The chain was built from TRBV2 and TRBJ2-7; the D segment may tentatively be TRBD1 or TRBD2, each giving 5 matched bases. This clonotype originated in a male donor in good health. The CDR3 reads as follows: CASSDGAGKESRYF. The DNA sequence is given as TGTGCCAGCAGTGATGGGGCGGGCAAAGAATCGCGGTACTTC.